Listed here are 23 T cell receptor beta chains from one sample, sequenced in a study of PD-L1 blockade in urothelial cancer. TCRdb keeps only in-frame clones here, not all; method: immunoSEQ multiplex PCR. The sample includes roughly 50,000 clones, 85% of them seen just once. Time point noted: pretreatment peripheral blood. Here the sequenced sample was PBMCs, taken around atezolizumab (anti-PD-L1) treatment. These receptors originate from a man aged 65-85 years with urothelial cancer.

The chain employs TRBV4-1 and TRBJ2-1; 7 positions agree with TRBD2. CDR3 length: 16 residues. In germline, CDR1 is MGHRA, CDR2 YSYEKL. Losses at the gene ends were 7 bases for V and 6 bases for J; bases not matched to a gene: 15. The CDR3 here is CASTLGVSGNLNEQFF. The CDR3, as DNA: TGCGCCAGCACCCTAGGGGTGAGCGGGAACCTCAATGAGCAGTTCTTC.

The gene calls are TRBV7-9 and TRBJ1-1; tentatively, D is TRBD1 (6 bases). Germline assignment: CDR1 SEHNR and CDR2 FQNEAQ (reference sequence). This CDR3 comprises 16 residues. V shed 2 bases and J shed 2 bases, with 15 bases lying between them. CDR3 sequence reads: CASSLSGGIFNTEAFF. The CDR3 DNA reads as TGTGCCAGCAGCTTATCGGGGGGCATCTTTAACACTGAAGCTTTCTTT.

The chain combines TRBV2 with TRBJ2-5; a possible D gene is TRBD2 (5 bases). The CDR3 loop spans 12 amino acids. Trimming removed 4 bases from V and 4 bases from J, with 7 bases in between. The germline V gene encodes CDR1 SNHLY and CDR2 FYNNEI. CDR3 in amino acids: CASSAGIETQYF. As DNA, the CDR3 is TGTGCCAGCAGTGCCGGGATAGAGACCCAGTACTTC.

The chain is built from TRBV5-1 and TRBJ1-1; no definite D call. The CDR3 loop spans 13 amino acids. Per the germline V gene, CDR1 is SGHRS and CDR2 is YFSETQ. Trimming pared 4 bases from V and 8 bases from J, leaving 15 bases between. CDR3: CASSPTPQLEAFF. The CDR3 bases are TGCGCCAGCAGCCCCACCCCGCAGTTAGAAGCTTTCTTT.

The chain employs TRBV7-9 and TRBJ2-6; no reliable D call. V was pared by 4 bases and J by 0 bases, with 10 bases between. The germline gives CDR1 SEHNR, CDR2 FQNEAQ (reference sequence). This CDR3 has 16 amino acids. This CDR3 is CASSSPSFSGANVLTF. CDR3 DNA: TGTGCCAGCAGCTCCCCCTCTTTCTCTGGGGCCAACGTCCTGACTTTC.

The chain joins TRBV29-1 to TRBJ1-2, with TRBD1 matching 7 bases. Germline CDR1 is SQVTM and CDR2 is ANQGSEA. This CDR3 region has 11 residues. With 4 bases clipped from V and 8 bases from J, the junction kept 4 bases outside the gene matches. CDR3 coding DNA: TGCAGCGTTGCAGGGGGATCGGGCTACACCTTC. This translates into CSVAGGSGYTF. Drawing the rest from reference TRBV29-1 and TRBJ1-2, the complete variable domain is SAVISQKPSRDICQRGTSLTIQCQVDSQVTMMFWYRQQPGQSLTLIATANQGSEATYESGFVIDKFPISRPNLTFSTLTVSNMSPEDSSIYLCSVAGGSGYTFGSGTRLTVV.

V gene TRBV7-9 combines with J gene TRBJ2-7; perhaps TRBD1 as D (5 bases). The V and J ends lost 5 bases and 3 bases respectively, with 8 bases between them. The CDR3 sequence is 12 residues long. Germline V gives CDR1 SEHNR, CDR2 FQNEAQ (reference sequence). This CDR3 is CASSQGSYEQYF. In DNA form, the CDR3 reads TGTGCCAGCAGCCAGGGCAGCTACGAGCAGTACTTC. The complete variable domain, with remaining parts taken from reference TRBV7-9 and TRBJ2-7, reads DTGVSQNPRHKITKRGQNVTFRCDPISEHNRLYWYRQTLGQGPEFLTYFQNEAQLEKSRLLSDRFSAERPKGSFSTLEIQRTEQGDSAMYLCASSQGSYEQYFGPGTRLTVT.

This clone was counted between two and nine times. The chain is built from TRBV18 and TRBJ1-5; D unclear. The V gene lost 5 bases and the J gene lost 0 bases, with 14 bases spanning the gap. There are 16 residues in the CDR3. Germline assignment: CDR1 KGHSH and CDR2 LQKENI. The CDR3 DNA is TGTGCCAGCTCAACTCAAGCGGGTTATAGCAATCAGCCCCAGCATTTT. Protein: CASSTQAGYSNQPQHF.

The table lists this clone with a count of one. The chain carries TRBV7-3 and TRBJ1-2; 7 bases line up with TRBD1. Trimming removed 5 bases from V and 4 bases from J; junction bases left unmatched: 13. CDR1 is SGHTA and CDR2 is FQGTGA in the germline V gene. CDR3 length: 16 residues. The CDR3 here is CASSRTGPVQGYGYTF. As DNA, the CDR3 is TGTGCCAGCAGCCGGACAGGCCCTGTTCAGGGCTATGGCTACACCTTC.

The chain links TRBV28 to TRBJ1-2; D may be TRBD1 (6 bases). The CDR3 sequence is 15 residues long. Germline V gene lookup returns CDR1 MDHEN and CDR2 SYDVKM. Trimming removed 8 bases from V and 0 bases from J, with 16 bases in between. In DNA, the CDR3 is TGTGCCAGCGGGTTCCGGGACATATCTAACTATGGCTACACCTTC. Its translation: CASGFRDISNYGYTF.

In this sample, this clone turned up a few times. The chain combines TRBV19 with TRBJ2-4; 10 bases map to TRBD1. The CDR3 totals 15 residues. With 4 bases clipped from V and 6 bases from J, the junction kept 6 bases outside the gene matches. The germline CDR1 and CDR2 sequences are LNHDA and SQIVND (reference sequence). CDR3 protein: CASSRQGALRNIQYF. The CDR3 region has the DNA TGTGCCAGTAGTAGACAGGGGGCCCTGAGAAACATTCAGTACTTC.

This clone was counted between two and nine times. The CDR3 DNA reads as TGTGCCATCAGTTCCGGGACTAGCTTTACCGGGGAGCTGTTTTTT. It specifies CAISSGTSFTGELFF. The J gene is TRBJ2-2, the V gene TRBV10-3; 9 nucleotides agree with TRBD2. The junction had 6 bases not matched to a gene; V was cut back by 5 bases and J by 5 bases. In germline, CDR1 is ENHRY, CDR2 SYGVKD. The CDR3 has 15 amino acids.

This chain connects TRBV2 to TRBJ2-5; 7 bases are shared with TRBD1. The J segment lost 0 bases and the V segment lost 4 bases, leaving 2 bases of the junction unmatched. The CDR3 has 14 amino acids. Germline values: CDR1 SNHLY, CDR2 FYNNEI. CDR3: CASSVGQYQETQYF. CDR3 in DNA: TGTGCCAGCAGTGTGGGACAGTACCAAGAGACCCAGTACTTC.

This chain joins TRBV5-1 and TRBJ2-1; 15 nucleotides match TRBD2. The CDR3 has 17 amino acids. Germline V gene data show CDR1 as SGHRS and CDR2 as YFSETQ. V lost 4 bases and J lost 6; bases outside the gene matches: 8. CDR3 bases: TGCGCCAGCAGCCTTCACCGGGGACTAGCGGGAGGCAATGAGCAGTTCTTC. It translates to CASSLHRGLAGGNEQFF.

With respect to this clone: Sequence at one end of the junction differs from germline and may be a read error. The CDR3: CASSLGQGRANAF. For the CDR3, the DNA is TGTGCCAGCAGCCTGGGACAGGGGAGAGCTAACGCCTTC. The rearrangement links TRBV7-2 to TRBJ1-2; 10 bases align to TRBD1. The CDR3 loop spans 13 amino acids. Germline V gene lookup returns CDR1 SGHTA and CDR2 FQGNSA. The full variable domain, completed using reference TRBV7-2 and TRBJ1-2, is GAGVSQSPSNKVTEKGKDVELRCDPISGHTALYWYRQSLGQGLEFLIYFQGNSAPDKSGLPSDRFSAERTGGSVSTLTIQRTQQEDSAVYLCASSLGQGRANAFGSGTRLTVV.

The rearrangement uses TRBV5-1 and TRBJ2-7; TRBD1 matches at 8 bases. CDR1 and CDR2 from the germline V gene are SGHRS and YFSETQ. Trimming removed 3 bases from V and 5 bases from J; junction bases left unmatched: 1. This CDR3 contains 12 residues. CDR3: CASSSTGDEQYF. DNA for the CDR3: TGCGCCAGCAGCTCGACAGGGGACGAGCAGTACTTC.

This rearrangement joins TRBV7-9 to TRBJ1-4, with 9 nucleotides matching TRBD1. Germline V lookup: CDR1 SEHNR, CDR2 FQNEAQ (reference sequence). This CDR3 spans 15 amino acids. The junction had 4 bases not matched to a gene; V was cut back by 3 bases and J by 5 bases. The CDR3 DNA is TGTGCCAGCAGCTTGGGGACAGGGATGAATGAAAAACTGTTTTTT. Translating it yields CASSLGTGMNEKLFF.

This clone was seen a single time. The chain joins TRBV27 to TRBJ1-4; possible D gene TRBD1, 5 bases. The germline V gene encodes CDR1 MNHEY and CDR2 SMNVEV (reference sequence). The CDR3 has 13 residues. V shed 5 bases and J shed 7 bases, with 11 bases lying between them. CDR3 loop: CASSPRAGEKLFF. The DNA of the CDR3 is TGTGCCAGCAGTCCCAGGGCTGGTGAAAAACTGTTTTTT.

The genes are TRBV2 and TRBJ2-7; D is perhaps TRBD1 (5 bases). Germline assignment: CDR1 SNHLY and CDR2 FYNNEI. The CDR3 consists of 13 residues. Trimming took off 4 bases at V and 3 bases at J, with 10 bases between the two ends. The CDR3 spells CASSVGRDYEQYF. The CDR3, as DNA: TGTGCCAGCAGTGTGGGCAGGGACTACGAGCAGTACTTC.

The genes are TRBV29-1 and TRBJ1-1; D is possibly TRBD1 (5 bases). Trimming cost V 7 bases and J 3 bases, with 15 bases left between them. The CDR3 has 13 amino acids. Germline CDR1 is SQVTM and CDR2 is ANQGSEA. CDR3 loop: CSAERDGYTEAFF. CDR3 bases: TGCAGCGCCGAGCGGGACGGCTACACTGAAGCTTTCTTT.

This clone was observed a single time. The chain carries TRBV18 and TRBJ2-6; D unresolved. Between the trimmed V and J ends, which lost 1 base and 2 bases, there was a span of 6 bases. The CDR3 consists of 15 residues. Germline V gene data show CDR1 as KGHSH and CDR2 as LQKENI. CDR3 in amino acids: CASSPLQAGANVLTF. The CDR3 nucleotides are TGTGCCAGCTCACCACTCCAGGCTGGGGCCAACGTCCTGACTTTC.

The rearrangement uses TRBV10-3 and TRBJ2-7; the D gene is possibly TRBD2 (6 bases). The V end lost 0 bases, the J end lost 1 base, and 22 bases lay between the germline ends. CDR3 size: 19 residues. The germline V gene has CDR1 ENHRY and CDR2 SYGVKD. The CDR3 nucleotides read TGTGCCATCAGTGAGTCGACCCTTAGGGCCCGGAGGGTTTCCTACGAGCAGTACTTC. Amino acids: CAISESTLRARRVSYEQYF.

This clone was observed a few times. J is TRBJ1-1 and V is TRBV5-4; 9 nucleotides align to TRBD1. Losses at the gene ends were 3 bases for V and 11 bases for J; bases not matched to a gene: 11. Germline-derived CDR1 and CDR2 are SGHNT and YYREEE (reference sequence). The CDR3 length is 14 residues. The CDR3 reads CASSWGDRAEAAFF. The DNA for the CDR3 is TGTGCCAGCAGCTGGGGGGACAGGGCGGAGGCGGCTTTCTTT.